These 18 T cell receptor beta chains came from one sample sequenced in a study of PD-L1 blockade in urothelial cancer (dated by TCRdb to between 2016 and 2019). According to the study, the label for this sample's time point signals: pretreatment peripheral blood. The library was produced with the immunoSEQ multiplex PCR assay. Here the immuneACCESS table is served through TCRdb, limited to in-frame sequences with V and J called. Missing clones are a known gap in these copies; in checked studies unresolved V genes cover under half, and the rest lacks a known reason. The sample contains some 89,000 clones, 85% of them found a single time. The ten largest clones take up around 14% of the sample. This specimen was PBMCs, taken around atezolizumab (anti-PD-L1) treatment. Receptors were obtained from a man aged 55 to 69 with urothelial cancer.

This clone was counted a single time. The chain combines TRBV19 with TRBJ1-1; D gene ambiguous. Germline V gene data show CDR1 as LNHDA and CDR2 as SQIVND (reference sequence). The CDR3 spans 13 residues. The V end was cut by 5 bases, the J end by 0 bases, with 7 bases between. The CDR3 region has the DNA TGTGCCAGTAGTCGCGGCCTGAACACTGAAGCTTTCTTT. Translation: CASSRGLNTEAFF.

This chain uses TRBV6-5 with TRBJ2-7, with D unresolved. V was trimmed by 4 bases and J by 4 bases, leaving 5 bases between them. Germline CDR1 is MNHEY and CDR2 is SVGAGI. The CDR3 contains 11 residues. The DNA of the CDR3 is TGTGCCAGCAGTTCGAGGTACGAGCAGTACTTC. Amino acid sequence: CASSSRYEQYF.

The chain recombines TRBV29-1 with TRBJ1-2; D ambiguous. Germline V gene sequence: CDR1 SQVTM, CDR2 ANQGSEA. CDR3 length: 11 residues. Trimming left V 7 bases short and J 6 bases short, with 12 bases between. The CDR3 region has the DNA TGCAGCGGAACGAAGGGAGATGGCTACACCTTC. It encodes CSGTKGDGYTF. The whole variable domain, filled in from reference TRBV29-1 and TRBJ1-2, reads SAVISQKPSRDICQRGTSLTIQCQVDSQVTMMFWYRQQPGQSLTLIATANQGSEATYESGFVIDKFPISRPNLTFSTLTVSNMSPEDSSIYLCSGTKGDGYTFGSGTRLTVV.

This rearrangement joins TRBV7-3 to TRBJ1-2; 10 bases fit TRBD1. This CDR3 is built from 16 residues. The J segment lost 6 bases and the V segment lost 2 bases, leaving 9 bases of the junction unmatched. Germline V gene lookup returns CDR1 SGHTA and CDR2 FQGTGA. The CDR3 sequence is CASSLSGTGVGNGYTF. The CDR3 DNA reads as TGTGCCAGCAGCTTATCCGGGACAGGGGTCGGCAATGGCTACACCTTC.

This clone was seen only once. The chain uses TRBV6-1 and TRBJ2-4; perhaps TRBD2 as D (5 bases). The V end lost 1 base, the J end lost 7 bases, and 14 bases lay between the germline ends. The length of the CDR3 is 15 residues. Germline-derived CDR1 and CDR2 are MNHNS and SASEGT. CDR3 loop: CASSEGAGVGNIQYF. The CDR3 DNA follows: TGTGCCAGCAGTGAAGGCGCCGGGGTGGGGAACATTCAGTACTTC.

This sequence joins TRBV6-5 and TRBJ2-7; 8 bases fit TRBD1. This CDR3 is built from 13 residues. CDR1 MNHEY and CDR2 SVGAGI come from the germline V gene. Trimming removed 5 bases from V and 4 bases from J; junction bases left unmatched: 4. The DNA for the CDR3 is TGTGCCAGCAGTCGCGGACAGGGTTACGAGCAGTACTTC. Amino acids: CASSRGQGYEQYF.

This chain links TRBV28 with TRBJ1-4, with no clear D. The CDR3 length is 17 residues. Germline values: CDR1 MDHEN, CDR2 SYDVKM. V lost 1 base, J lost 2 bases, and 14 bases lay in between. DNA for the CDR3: TGTGCCAGCAGTTTATACGGGGTAGGGTCCACTAATGAAAAACTGTTTTTT. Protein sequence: CASSLYGVGSTNEKLFF. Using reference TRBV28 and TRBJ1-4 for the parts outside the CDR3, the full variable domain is DVKVTQSSRYLVKRTGEKVFLECVQDMDHENMFWYRQDPGLGLRLIYFSYDVKMKEKGDIPEGYSVSREKKERFSLILESASTNQTSMYLCASSLYGVGSTNEKLFFGSGTQLSVL.

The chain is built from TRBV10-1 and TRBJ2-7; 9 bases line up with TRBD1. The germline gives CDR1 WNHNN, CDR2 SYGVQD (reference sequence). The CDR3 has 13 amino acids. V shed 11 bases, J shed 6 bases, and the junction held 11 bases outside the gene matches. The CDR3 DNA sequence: TGCGCCGGAAGTGGGACAGGGTGTGGCGAGCAGTACTTC. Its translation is CAGSGTGCGEQYF.

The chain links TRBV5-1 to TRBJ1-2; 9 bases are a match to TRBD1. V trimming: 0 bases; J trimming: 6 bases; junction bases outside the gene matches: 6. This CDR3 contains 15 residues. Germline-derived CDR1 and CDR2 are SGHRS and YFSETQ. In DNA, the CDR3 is TGCGCCAGCAGCTTGGGAGACAGGGGGGTCGATGGCTACACCTTC. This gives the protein CASSLGDRGVDGYTF.

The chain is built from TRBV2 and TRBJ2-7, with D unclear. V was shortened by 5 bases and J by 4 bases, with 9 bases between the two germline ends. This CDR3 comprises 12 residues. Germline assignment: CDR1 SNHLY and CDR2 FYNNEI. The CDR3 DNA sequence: TGTGCCAGCAGTAGACTCGGTTACGAGCAGTACTTC. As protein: CASSRLGYEQYF.

The DNA of the CDR3 is TGCGCCAGCAGCCACCTTACAGGGGGTGGAGAGGGGACCCAGTACTTC. This sequence encodes CASSHLTGGGEGTQYF. The genes are TRBV4-1 and TRBJ2-5; 8 bases align to TRBD1. Trimming removed 3 bases from V and 7 bases from J; junction bases left unmatched: 13. CDR3 size: 16 residues. Germline V lookup: CDR1 MGHRA, CDR2 YSYEKL.

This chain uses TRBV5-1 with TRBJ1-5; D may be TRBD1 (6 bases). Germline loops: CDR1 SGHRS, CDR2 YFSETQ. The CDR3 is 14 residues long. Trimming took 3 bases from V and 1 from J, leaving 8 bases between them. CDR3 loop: CASSSGQSNQPQHF. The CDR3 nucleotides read TGCGCCAGCAGCTCGGGACAAAGCAATCAGCCCCAGCATTTT.

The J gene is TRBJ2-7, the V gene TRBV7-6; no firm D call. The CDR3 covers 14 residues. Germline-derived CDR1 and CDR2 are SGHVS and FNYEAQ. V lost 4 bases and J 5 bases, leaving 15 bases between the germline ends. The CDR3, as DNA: TGTGCCAGCAGCTCTCTGACACATTCAGACGAGCAGTACTTC. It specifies CASSSLTHSDEQYF. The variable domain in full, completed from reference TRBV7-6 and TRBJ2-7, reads GAGVSQSPRYKVTKRGQDVALRCDPISGHVSLYWYRQALGQGPEFLTYFNYEAQQDKSGLPNDRFSAERPEGSISTLTIQRTEQRDSAMYRCASSSLTHSDEQYFGPGTRLTVT.

This chain's CDR3 is CASSRDRSNQPQHF. In DNA, the CDR3 is TGTGCCAGCAGCCGGGACAGGAGCAATCAGCCCCAGCATTTT. The chain uses TRBV6-5 and TRBJ1-5, with 8 nucleotides matching TRBD1. The trim removed 6 bases at V and 1 base at J, leaving 2 bases unmatched. The CDR3 sequence is 14 residues long. Germline V gives CDR1 MNHEY, CDR2 SVGAGI.

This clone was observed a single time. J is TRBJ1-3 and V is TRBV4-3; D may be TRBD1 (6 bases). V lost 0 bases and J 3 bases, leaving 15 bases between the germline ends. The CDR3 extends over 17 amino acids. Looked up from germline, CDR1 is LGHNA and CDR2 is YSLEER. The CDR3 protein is CASSQDRVGGHGNTIYF. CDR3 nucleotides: TGCGCCAGCAGCCAAGATCGGGTAGGGGGTCATGGAAACACCATATATTTT.

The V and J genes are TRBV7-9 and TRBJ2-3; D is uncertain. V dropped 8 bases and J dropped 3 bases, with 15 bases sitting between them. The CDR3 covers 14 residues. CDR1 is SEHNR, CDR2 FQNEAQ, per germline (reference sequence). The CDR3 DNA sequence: TGTGCCAGCTCCCCTGGAGTTTCTACAGATACGCAGTATTTT. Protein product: CASSPGVSTDTQYF.

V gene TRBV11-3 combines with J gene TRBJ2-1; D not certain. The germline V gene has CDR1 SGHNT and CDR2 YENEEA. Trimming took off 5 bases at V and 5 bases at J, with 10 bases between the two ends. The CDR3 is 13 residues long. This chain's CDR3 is CASSLNGHNEQFF. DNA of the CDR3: TGTGCCAGCAGCCTAAATGGGCACAATGAGCAGTTCTTC. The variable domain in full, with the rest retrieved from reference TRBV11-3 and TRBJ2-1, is EAGVVQSPRYKIIEKKQPVAFWCNPISGHNTLYWYLQNLGQGPELLIRYENEEAVDDSQLPKDRFSAERLKGVDSTLKIQPAELGDSAVYLCASSLNGHNEQFFGPGTRLTVL.

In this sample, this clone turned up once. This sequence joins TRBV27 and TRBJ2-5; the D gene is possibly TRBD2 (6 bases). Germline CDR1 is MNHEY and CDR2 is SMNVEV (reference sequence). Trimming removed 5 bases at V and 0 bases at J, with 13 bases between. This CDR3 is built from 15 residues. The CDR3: CASSSSGGHQETQYF. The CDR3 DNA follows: TGTGCCAGCAGTAGTAGCGGAGGGCACCAAGAGACCCAGTACTTC.